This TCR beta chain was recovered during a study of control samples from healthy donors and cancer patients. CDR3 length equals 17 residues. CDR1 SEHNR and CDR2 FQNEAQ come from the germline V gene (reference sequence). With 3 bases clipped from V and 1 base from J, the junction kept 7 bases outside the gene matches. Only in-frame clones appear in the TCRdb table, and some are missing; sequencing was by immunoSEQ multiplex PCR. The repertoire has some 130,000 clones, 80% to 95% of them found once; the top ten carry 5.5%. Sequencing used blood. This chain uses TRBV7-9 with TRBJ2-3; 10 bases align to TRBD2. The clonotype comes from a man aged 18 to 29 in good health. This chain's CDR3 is CASSFFASGGRTDTQYF. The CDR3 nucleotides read TGTGCCAGCAGCTTTTTTGCTAGCGGGGGCCGCACAGATACGCAGTATTTT.